The rows below give T cell receptor beta chains drawn from one sample of a study of TIL therapy for anti-PD-1-resistant metastatic lung cancer. The table came from immunoSEQ multiplex PCR; TCRdb's copy has only in-frame clones and leaves some out. The sample consists of tens of thousands of clones, about 79% of them appearing once. This specimen consisted of blood, obtained at baseline. The source is a woman between 30 and 80 years old with non-small cell lung cancer. CDR3s include the opening cysteine and the closing phenylalanine or tryptophan. Each record gives: V gene, clone size, D gene, J gene, CDR3 DNA, CDR3 protein. A D gene is named only where the DNA matches it firmly. Clone size, where shown, is once, few, many, or a class for clones that have expanded.

TRBV6-4,.,.,TRBJ1-5,TGTGCCAGCAGTGAAAAGGGAACTAATCAGCCCCAGCATTTT,CASSEKGTNQPQHF
TRBV19,.,TRBD2,TRBJ2-7,TGTGCCAGTAGTCCCCCCGGGACTAGCCTCTACGAGCAGTACTTC,CASSPPGTSLYEQYF
TRBV28,few,TRBD1,TRBJ2-4,TGTGCCAGCAGTGCGGACAGGGTGAAAAACATTCAGTACTTC,CASSADRVKNIQYF
TRBV19,once,TRBD1,TRBJ1-1,TGTGCCAGTAGTAACAGTAGGGACAGGGGAGCTTTCTTT,CASSNSRDRGAFF
TRBV6-5,.,.,TRBJ2-5,TGTGCCAGCAGTCCCAGGGGGGGTCAAGAGACCCAGTACTTC,CASSPRGGQETQYF
TRBV4-2,once,.,TRBJ2-3,TGTGCCAGCAGCCAAGATCTGATGATCGTCACAGATACGCAGTATTTT,CASSQDLMIVTDTQYF
TRBV5-1,.,TRBD2,TRBJ2-5,TGCGCCAGCAGCTTGGCGGCGGGAGGAGGAGAGACCCAGTACTTC,CASSLAAGGGETQYF
TRBV11-2,.,.,TRBJ2-5,TGTGCCAGCAGCCCTACGCTAGGGGAGACCCAGTACTTC,CASSPTLGETQYF
TRBV7-8,.,TRBD1,TRBJ1-4,TGTGCCAGCAGCCCCATTGGGACAGCCTCTAATGAAAAACTGTTTTTT,CASSPIGTASNEKLFF
TRBV30,few,.,TRBJ2-1,TGTGCCTGGAGTAGGGCAGGACCTAATGAGCAGTTCTTC,CAWSRAGPNEQFF
TRBV11-3,.,.,TRBJ1-1,TGTGCCAGCAGCTTTCAGTTTCGCACTGAAGCTTTCTTT,CASSFQFRTEAFF
TRBV28,few,.,TRBJ2-1,TGTGCCAGCAGTTTCGGGAGCTATGAGCAGTTCTTC,CASSFGSYEQFF
TRBV6-1,.,.,TRBJ2-3,TGTGCCAGCAGTGAAAGGGTGGGAGATACGCAGTATTTT,CASSERVGDTQYF
TRBV7-9,.,TRBD1,TRBJ1-2,TGTGCCAGCAGCCCCGGACAGGGGGTCGATGGCTACACCTTC,CASSPGQGVDGYTF
TRBV11-3,.,TRBD1,TRBJ2-7,TGTGCCAGCAGCTTTGGGACAGGGCAGACCTACGAGCAGTACTTC,CASSFGTGQTYEQYF
TRBV5-4,.,.,TRBJ2-5,TGTGCCAGCAGTCTTCAGGGGGGGCGGGAGACCCAGTACTTC,CASSLQGGRETQYF
TRBV30,.,.,TRBJ1-5,TGTGCCTGGAGTGTGGGGCCCCATCAGCCCCAGCATTTT,CAWSVGPHQPQHF
TRBV10-3,.,.,TRBJ2-3,TGTGCCATCAGTGAGTCGACTCTGCGGGAAGCAGATACGCAGTATTTT,CAISESTLREADTQYF
TRBV6-5,.,TRBD2,TRBJ2-2,TGTGCCAGCAGTTTTGGGACTAGGACCGGGGAGCTGTTTTTT,CASSFGTRTGELFF
TRBV29-1,.,.,TRBJ2-5,TGCAGCGCCCTTCCAAGGAGGGGAATCCCACAAGAGACCCAGTACTTC,CSALPRRGIPQETQYF
TRBV5-1,.,TRBD2,TRBJ2-3,TGCGCCAGCAGAGACACGGGAGGGACAGATACGCAGTATTTT,CASRDTGGTDTQYF
TRBV6-1,few,.,TRBJ2-5,TGTGCCAGCAGTACCTTCAGGGGTGGTGAGGAGACCCAGTACTTC,CASSTFRGGEETQYF
TRBV5-6,.,TRBD2,TRBJ2-2,TGTGCCAGCAGCCGTTTAGCGGGAGTTGTCGGGGAGCTGTTTTTT,CASSRLAGVVGELFF
TRBV6-5,.,.,TRBJ1-1,TGTGCCAGCAGGAAGGGGGGCAGTTCGAACACTGAAGCTTTCTTT,CASRKGGSSNTEAFF
TRBV7-9,.,.,TRBJ2-1,TGTGCCAGCAGCTTACAATATGAGCAGTTCTTC,CASSLQYEQFF
TRBV25-1,.,.,TRBJ2-2,TGTGCCAGCAGTGTAACACTGAACACCGGGGAGCTGTTTTTT,CASSVTLNTGELFF
TRBV11-3,.,.,TRBJ2-5,TGTGCCAGCAGCAGGGGCGGCGAGACCCAGTACTTC,CASSRGGETQYF
TRBV4-2,.,.,TRBJ2-3,TGTGCCAGCAGCCAAGATCTTGATACGCAGTATTTT,CASSQDLDTQYF
TRBV4-1,.,TRBD2,TRBJ2-3,TGCGCCAGCAGCCAACTAGCGGGAGCAGATACGCAGTATTTT,CASSQLAGADTQYF
TRBV5-1,once,TRBD1,TRBJ1-2,TGCGCCAGCAGCCCAGGACAGGGGGATATAGGCTATGGCTACACCTTC,CASSPGQGDIGYGYTF
TRBV5-4,few,.,TRBJ1-2,TGTGCCAGCAGCTTGAAGGGGGAGTTGAGTCGCTACACCTTC,CASSLKGELSRYTF
TRBV5-1,.,.,TRBJ1-3,TGCGCCAGCAGAGAGGGTGGAAACACCATATATTTT,CASREGGNTIYF
TRBV20-1,.,.,TRBJ2-3,TGCAGTGCTAGCACAGATACGCAGTATTTT,CSASTDTQYF
TRBV29-1,.,TRBD1,TRBJ2-3,TGCAGCGTGTCCGACAGGGCCGGCACAGATACGCAGTATTTT,CSVSDRAGTDTQYF
TRBV7-2,.,.,TRBJ1-2,TGTGCCAGCAGCCCGGACACCCACTATGGCTACACCTTC,CASSPDTHYGYTF
TRBV6-5,.,.,TRBJ1-2,TGTGCCAGCAGTTACCAGGGGATTAACTATGGCTACACCTTC,CASSYQGINYGYTF
TRBV27,.,TRBD2,TRBJ2-1,TGTGCCAGCAGTAAGGGGACTAGCGGGAGCTCCTACAATGAGCAGTTCTTC,CASSKGTSGSSYNEQFF
TRBV29-1,.,.,TRBJ2-7,TGCAGCGTCGGGGTTGAGGGGAGGGAGCAGTACTTC,CSVGVEGREQYF
TRBV20-1,.,.,TRBJ2-5,TGCAGTGCCACAGACGAGGAGACCCAGTACTTC,CSATDEETQYF
TRBV27,.,.,TRBJ2-7,TGTGCCAGCAGGAGTTGGGTCCCCTACGAGCAGTACTTC,CASRSWVPYEQYF
TRBV14,.,.,TRBJ1-5,TGTGCCAGCAGCCAGAGGGGAGGCGGATTAAGCAATCAGCCCCAGCATTTT,CASSQRGGGLSNQPQHF
TRBV18,.,TRBD1,TRBJ2-7,TGTGCCAGCTCGCCGGGACAGGGGGGCCCCTACGAGCAGTACTTC,CASSPGQGGPYEQYF